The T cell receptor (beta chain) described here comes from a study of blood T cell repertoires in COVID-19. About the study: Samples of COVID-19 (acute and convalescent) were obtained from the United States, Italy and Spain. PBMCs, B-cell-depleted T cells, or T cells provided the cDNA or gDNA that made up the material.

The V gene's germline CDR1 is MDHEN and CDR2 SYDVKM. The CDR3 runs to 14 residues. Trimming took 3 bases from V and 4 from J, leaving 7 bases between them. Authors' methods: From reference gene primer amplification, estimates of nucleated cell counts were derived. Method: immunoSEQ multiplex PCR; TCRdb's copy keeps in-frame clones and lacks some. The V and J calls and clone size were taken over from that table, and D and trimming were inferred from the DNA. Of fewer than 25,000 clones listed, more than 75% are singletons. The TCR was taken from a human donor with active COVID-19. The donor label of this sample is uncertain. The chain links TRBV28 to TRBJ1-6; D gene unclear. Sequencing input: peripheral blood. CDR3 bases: TGTGCCAGCAGTTTTCCGGGGTATAATTCACCCCTCCACTTT. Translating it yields CASSFPGYNSPLHF.